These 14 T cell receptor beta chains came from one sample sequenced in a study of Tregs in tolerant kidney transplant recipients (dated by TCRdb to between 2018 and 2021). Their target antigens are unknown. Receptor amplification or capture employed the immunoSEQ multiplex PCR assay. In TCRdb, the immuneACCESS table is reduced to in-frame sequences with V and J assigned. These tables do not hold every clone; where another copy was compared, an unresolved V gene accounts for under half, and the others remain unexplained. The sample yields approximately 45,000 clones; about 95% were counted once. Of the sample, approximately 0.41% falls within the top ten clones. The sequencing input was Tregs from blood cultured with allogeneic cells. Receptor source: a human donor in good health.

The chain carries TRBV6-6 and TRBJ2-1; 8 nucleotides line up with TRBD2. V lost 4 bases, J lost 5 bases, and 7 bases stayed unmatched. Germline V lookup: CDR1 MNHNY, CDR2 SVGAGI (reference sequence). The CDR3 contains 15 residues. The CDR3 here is CASSSGGGSHNEQFF. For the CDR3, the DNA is TGTGCCAGCAGTTCGGGGGGGGGAAGCCACAATGAGCAGTTCTTC.

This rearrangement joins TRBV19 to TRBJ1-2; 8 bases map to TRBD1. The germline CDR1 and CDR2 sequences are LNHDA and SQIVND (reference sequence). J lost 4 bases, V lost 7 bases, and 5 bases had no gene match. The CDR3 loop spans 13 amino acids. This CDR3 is CASKGQGSYGYTF. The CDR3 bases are TGTGCCAGTAAAGGACAGGGAAGCTATGGCTACACCTTC.

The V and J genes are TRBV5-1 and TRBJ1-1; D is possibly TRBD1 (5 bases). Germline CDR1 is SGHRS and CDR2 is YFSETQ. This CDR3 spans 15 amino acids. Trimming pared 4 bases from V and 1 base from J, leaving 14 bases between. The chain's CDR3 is CASSPSGVRNTEAFF. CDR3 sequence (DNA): TGCGCCAGCAGCCCCTCGGGGGTTCGGAACACTGAAGCTTTCTTT. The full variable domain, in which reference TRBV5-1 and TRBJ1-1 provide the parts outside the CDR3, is KAGVTQTPRYLIKTRGQQVTLSCSPISGHRSVSWYQQTPGQGLQFLFEYFSETQRNKGNFPGRFSGRQFSNSRSEMNVSTLELGDSALYLCASSPSGVRNTEAFFGQGTRLTVV.

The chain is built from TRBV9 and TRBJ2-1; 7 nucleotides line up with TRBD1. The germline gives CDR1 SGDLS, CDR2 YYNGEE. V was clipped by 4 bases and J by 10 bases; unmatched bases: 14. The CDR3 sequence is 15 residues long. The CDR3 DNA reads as TGTGCCAGCAGCCCAGGGGACAGTTTCAGTAGGGAGCAGTTCTTC. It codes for CASSPGDSFSREQFF.

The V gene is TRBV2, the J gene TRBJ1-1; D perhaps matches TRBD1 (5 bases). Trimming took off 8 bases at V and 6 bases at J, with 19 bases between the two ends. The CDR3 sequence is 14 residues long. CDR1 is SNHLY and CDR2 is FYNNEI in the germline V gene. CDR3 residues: CASGIGTGTAEAFF. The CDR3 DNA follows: TGTGCCAGCGGGATAGGGACGGGTACGGCTGAAGCTTTCTTT.

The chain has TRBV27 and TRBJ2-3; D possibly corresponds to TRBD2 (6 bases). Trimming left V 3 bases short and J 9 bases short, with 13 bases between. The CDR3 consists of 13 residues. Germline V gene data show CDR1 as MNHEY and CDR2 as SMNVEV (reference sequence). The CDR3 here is CASSFGTPTTQYF. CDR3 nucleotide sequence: TGTGCCAGCAGTTTTGGGACTCCGACGACGCAGTATTTT.

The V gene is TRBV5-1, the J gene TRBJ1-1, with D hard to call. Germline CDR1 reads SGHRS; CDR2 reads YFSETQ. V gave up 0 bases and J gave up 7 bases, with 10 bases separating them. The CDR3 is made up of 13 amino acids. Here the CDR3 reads CASSLAWDNEAFF. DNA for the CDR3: TGCGCCAGCAGCTTGGCCTGGGATAATGAAGCTTTCTTT.

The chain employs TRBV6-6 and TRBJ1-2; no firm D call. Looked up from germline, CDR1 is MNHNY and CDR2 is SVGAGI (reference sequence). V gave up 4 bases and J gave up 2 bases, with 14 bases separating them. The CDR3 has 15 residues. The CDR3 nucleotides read TGTGCCAGCAGTTCCCCCCCCGGGGTGAACTATGGCTACACCTTC. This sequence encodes CASSSPPGVNYGYTF.

Written as DNA, the CDR3 is TGTGCCAGCAACGCTGGCGAAGCTCAAGAGACCCAGTACTTC. This encodes CASNAGEAQETQYF. This chain joins TRBV6-1 and TRBJ2-5; D call uncertain. There are 14 residues in the CDR3. Trimming took off 7 bases at V and 2 bases at J, with 14 bases between the two ends. Germline values: CDR1 MNHNS, CDR2 SASEGT.

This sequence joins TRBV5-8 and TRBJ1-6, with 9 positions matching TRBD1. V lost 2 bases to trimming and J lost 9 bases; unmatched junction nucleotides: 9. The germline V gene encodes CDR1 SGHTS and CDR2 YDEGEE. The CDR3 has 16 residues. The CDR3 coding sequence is TGTGCCAGCAGCTTACCGGGACAGGGCTTTAGTTCACCCCTCCACTTT. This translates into CASSLPGQGFSSPLHF.

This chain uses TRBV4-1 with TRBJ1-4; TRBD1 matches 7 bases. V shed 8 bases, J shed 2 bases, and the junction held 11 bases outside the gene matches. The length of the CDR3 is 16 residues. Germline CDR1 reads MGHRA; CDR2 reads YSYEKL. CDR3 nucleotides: TGCGCCAGCGGGACGGTAGGGGGCTTGACTAATGAAAAACTGTTTTTT. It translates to CASGTVGGLTNEKLFF.

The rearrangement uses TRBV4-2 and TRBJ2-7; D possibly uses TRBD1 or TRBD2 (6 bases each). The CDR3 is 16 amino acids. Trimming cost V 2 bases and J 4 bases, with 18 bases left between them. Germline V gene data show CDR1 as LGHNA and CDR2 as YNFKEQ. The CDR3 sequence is CASSQTGGGISYEQYF. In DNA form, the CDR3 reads TGTGCCAGCAGCCAAACTGGGGGCGGGATCTCATACGAGCAGTACTTC.

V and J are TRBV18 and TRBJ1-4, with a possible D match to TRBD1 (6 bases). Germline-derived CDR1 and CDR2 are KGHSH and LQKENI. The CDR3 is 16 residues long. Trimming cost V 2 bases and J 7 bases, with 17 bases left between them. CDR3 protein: CASSPGGAVLFEKLFF. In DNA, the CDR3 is TGTGCCAGCTCACCAGGGGGCGCCGTCCTTTTTGAAAAACTGTTTTTT.

CDR3 nucleotides: TGTGCCGGAGGACGGGCTTATCGTGGCTACACCTTC. Protein sequence: CAGGRAYRGYTF. The genes are TRBV28 and TRBJ1-2; D ambiguous. CDR3 length: 12 residues. CDR1 is MDHEN and CDR2 is SYDVKM in the germline V gene. Trimming took 11 bases from V and 7 from J, leaving 17 bases between them.